What follows are 10 T cell receptor beta chains derived from one specimen sequenced in a study of T cell changes during pregnancy in multiple sclerosis. Data came from immunoSEQ multiplex PCR; TCRdb stores just in-frame clones and leaves some out. The sample includes more than 95,000 clones, around 93% of them seen just once. The sample here was peripheral blood, taken after pregnancy. These receptors were taken from a female donor with multiple sclerosis, enrolled in a pregnancy study.

The rearrangement joins TRBV11-2 to TRBJ2-2; D perhaps matches TRBD2 (6 bases). There are 17 residues in the CDR3. Germline values: CDR1 SGHAT, CDR2 FQNNGV. V was cut by 6 bases and J by 2 bases, with 19 bases left in between. The CDR3 reads CASRSIVAGINTGELFF. The CDR3 DNA reads as TGTGCCAGCAGGTCCATCGTCGCGGGGATAAACACCGGGGAGCTGTTTTTT.

The chain employs TRBV19 and TRBJ1-2; 7 nucleotides match TRBD1. The ends lost 11 bases at V and 6 bases at J; junction bases unmatched: 6. The CDR3 extends over 11 amino acids. Germline loops: CDR1 LNHDA, CDR2 SQIVND (reference sequence). The CDR3 DNA sequence: TGTGCCGTTAGACAGGGACATGGCTACACCTTC. Amino acid sequence: CAVRQGHGYTF.

This chain connects TRBV6-5 to TRBJ2-5; no reliable D call. The CDR3 is 12 residues long. The V gene lost 6 bases and the J gene lost 3 bases, with 8 bases spanning the gap. Germline CDR1 MNHEY, CDR2 SVGAGI. CDR3: CASRTVEETQYF. CDR3 nucleotide sequence: TGTGCCAGCAGAACGGTCGAAGAGACCCAGTACTTC.

The chain recombines TRBV9 with TRBJ2-1; 9 bases are a match to TRBD1. The CDR3 has 16 residues. Germline V gene sequence: CDR1 SGDLS, CDR2 YYNGEE. V gave up 4 bases and J gave up 3 bases; unmatched junction bases: 8. The chain's CDR3 is CASSLLGQGIYNEQFF. The CDR3 nucleotides read TGTGCCAGCAGCTTGTTGGGACAGGGAATCTACAATGAGCAGTTCTTC.

The rearrangement links TRBV10-2 to TRBJ2-1; the match to TRBD2 covers 9 bases. The CDR3 runs 15 residues. The V segment lost 7 bases and the J segment 2 bases; nucleotides outside the gene matches: 6. The V gene's germline CDR1 is WSHSY and CDR2 SAAADI. The CDR3, as DNA: TGCGCCAGCACCGATAGCGGGAGTACCTACAATGAGCAGTTCTTC. Encoded protein: CASTDSGSTYNEQFF.

J is TRBJ1-2 and V is TRBV2; 7 positions agree with TRBD1. Trimming took 5 bases from V and 4 from J; bases not matched to a gene: 10. The CDR3 covers 15 residues. Germline V gene data show CDR1 as SNHLY and CDR2 as FYNNEI. The CDR3 protein is CASSTIGGAVYGYTF. DNA for the CDR3: TGTGCCAGCAGTACGATAGGGGGCGCAGTCTATGGCTACACCTTC.

The J gene is TRBJ1-1, the V gene TRBV28, with D perhaps matching TRBD1 (5 bases). The CDR3 is 14 residues long. The germline V and J ends were trimmed by 5 bases and 7 bases, with 17 bases remaining between them. Germline V gives CDR1 MDHEN, CDR2 SYDVKM. The DNA of the CDR3 is TGTGCCAGCAGTCCGGCGGGGGTCCGTGGTGAAGCTTTCTTT. Residues: CASSPAGVRGEAFF.

This chain links TRBV28 with TRBJ2-7; 9 positions agree with TRBD2. V dropped 8 bases and J dropped 0; count of bases not matched to a gene: 14. This CDR3 spans 17 amino acids. Germline V gene sequence: CDR1 MDHEN, CDR2 SYDVKM. CDR3 sequence reads: CASLKGGLAGLSYEQYF. CDR3 DNA sequence: TGTGCCAGCTTGAAAGGCGGGCTAGCGGGACTCTCCTACGAGCAGTACTTC.

The J gene is TRBJ1-2, the V gene TRBV5-1; 10 nucleotides line up with TRBD1. There are 18 residues in the CDR3. CDR1 and CDR2 from the germline V gene are SGHRS and YFSETQ. The junction had 11 bases not matched to a gene; V was cut back by 1 base and J by 2 bases. The CDR3 here is CASSLSSSGTGENYGYTF. CDR3 sequence (DNA): TGCGCCAGCAGCTTGTCCTCTTCCGGGACAGGGGAAAACTATGGCTACACCTTC.

On this clone: The junction does not match germline at one end; this may be a read error. The chain has TRBV13 and TRBJ2-1, with D maybe TRBD2 (6 bases). Germline CDR1 reads PRHDT; CDR2 reads FYEKMQ (reference sequence). The CDR3 has 15 amino acids. CDR3 sequence (DNA): TGTGCCAGCACCTTACTTTCCGGGACTTACAATGAGCAGTTCTTC. Its protein product is CASTLLSGTYNEQFF.